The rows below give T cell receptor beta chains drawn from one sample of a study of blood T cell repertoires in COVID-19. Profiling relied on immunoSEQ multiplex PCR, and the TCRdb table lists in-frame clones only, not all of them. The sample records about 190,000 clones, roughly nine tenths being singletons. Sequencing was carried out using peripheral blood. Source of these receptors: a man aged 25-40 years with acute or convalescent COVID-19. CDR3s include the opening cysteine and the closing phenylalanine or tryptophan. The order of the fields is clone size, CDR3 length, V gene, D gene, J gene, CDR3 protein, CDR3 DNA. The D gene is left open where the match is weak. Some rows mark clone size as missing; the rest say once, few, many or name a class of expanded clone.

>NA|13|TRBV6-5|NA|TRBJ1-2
CASSIDSNYGYTF
TGTGCCAGCAGTATTGACAGTAACTATGGCTACACCTTC
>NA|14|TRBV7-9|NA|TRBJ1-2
CASSLAARVSGYTF
TGTGCCAGCAGCTTAGCGGCCAGGGTCAGCGGCTACACCTTC
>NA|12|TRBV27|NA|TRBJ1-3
CASISSGNTIYF
TGTGCCAGCATCTCCTCTGGAAACACCATATATTTT
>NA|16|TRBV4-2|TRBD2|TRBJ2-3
CASSQDLGLASDTQYF
TGTGCCAGCAGCCAAGATCTAGGACTAGCGTCAGATACGCAGTATTTT
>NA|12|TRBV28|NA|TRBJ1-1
CASLASGLEAFF
TGTGCCAGCCTAGCGTCGGGTCTTGAAGCTTTCTTT
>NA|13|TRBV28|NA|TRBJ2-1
CASSYLSVLEQFF
TGTGCCAGCAGTTACCTATCCGTACTAGAGCAGTTCTTC
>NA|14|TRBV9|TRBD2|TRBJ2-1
CASSAPGLESEQFF
TGTGCCAGCAGCGCCCCGGGACTAGAGAGTGAGCAGTTCTTC
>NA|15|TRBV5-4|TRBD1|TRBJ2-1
CASSPDRGLFNEQFF
TGTGCCAGCAGTCCGGACAGGGGGTTATTCAATGAGCAGTTCTTC
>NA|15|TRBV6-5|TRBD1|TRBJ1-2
CASRTDRGAGYGYTF
TGTGCCAGCAGGACAGACAGGGGGGCGGGCTATGGCTACACCTTC
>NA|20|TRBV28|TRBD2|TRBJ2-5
CASSQWQGARGLAEGETQYF
TGTGCCAGCAGTCAATGGCAGGGGGCGCGGGGACTAGCGGAGGGAGAGACCCAGTACTTC
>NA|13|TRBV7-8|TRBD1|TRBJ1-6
CASSPGQGIDLHF
TGTGCCAGCAGCCCCGGACAGGGGATCGACCTCCACTTT
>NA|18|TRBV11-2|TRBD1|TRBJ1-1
CASSFMTRAETGVPEAFF
TGTGCCAGCAGCTTCATGACCAGGGCCGAGACAGGGGTCCCTGAAGCTTTCTTT
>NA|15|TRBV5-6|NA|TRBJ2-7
CASSLSQGKPYEQYF
TGTGCCAGCAGCTTGTCCCAGGGAAAGCCCTACGAGCAGTACTTC
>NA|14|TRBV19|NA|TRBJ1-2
CASSIGGPAYGYTF
TGTGCCAGTAGTATAGGGGGCCCCGCCTATGGCTACACCTTC
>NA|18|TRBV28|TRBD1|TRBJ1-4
CASSPGTGGYVTNEKLFF
TGTGCCAGCAGCCCAGGGACAGGGGGATATGTAACTAATGAAAAACTGTTTTTT
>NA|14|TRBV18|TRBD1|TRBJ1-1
CASSPNRGDTEAFF
TGTGCCAGCTCACCAAACAGGGGTGACACTGAAGCTTTCTTT
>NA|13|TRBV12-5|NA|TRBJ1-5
CASGEGGNQPQHF
TGTGCTAGTGGCGAAGGGGGCAATCAGCCCCAGCATTTT
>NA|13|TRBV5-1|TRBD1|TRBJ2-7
CASSTGQPGEQYF
TGCGCCAGCAGCACGGGACAGCCGGGGGAGCAGTACTTC
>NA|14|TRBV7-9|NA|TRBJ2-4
CASSINGAKNIQYF
TGTGCCAGCAGCATAAACGGGGCCAAAAACATTCAGTACTTC
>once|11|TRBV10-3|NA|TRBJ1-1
CAIRANEVAFF
TGTGCCATCAGGGCCAACGAGGTGGCTTTCTTT
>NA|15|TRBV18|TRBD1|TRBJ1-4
CASSPPGQGSEKLFF
TGTGCCAGCTCACCCCCGGGACAGGGAAGTGAAAAACTGTTTTTT
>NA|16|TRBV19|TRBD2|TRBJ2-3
CASSAGLAGITDTQYF
TGTGCCAGTAGTGCCGGACTAGCGGGTATCACAGATACGCAGTATTTT
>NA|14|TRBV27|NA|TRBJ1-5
CASSPEGGLQPQHF
TGTGCCAGCAGTCCCGAGGGTGGTTTACAGCCCCAGCATTTT
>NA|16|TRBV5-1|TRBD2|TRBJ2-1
CASSLVVTSGSNEQFF
TGCGCCAGCAGCTTGGTGGTGACTAGCGGGAGCAATGAGCAGTTCTTC
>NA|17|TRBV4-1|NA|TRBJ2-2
CASSQVVPGSNTGELFF
TGCGCCAGCAGCCAAGTTGTACCAGGCTCGAACACCGGGGAGCTGTTTTTT
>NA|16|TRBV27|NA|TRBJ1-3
CASRDLGGVSGNTIYF
TGTGCCAGCAGGGACCTGGGGGGGGTCTCTGGAAACACCATATATTTT
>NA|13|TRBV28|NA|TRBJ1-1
CASSGHLNTEAFF
TGTGCCAGCAGCGGACACCTGAACACTGAAGCTTTCTTT
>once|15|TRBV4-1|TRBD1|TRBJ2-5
CASSQDLTGAETQYF
TGCGCCAGCAGCCAAGACTTGACAGGGGCAGAGACCCAGTACTTC
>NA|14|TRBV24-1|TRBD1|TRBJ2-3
CATSLGQGADTQYF
TGTGCCACCAGTCTTGGGCAGGGGGCAGATACGCAGTATTTT
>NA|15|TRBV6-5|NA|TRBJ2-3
CASRERFSSTDTQYF
TGTGCCAGCAGGGAGCGGTTTTCTAGCACAGATACGCAGTATTTT
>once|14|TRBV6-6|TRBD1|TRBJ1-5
CASSYSTGRQPQHF
TGTGCCAGCAGTTACTCGACAGGGAGGCAGCCCCAGCATTTT
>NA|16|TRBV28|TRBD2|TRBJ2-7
CASSPLTSGGPYEQYF
TGTGCCAGCAGTCCCCTGACTAGCGGGGGGCCGTACGAGCAGTACTTC
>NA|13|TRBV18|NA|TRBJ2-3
CASSPPWASWQYF
TGTGCCAGCTCACCACCGTGGGCTAGCTGGCAGTATTTT
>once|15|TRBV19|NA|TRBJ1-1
CASRPLTAPNTEAFF
TGTGCCAGTAGGCCATTGACAGCCCCGAACACTGAAGCTTTCTTT
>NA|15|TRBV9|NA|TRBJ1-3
CASSVGGFAGNTIYF
TGTGCCAGCAGCGTAGGCGGGTTTGCTGGAAACACCATATATTTT
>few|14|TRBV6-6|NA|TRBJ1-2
CASKIPTGSYGYTF
TGTGCCAGCAAGATCCCCACAGGGAGTTATGGCTACACCTTC
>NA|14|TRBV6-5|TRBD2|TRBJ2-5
CASSPTSGQETQYF
TGTGCCAGCAGTCCGACTAGCGGTCAAGAGACCCAGTACTTC
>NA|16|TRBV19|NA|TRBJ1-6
CASSYRGAGANSPLHF
TGTGCCAGTAGTTACCGGGGAGCAGGGGCGAATTCACCCCTCCACTTT
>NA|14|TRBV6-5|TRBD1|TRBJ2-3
CASRHTGGRDTQYF
TGTGCCAGCAGACATACAGGGGGAAGAGATACGCAGTATTTT
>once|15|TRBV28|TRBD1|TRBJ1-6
CASRSYRGENSPLHF
TGTGCCAGCAGGTCGTACAGGGGGGAGAATTCACCCCTCCACTTT
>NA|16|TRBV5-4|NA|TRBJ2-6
CASSLMAGLGANVLTF
TGTGCCAGCAGCTTGATGGCAGGGCTTGGGGCCAACGTCCTGACTTTC
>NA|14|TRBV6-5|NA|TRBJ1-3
CAGGGPSSGNTIYF
TGTGCCGGCGGGGGTCCTAGCTCTGGAAACACCATATATTTT
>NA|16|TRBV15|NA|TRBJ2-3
CATSRARLSSTDTQYF
TGTGCCACCAGCAGAGCTCGTCTCTCTAGCACAGATACGCAGTATTTT
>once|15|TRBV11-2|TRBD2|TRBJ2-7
CASSDDIGGAYEQYF
TGTGCCAGCAGCGATGATATTGGGGGGGCCTACGAGCAGTACTTC
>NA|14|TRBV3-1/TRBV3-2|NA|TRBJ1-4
CASRQGKLSGKLFF
TGTGCCAGCAGGCAGGGGAAACTAAGTGGAAAACTGTTTTTT
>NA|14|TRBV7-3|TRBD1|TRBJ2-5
CASSFGQGWETQYF
TGTGCCAGCAGCTTCGGACAGGGGTGGGAGACCCAGTACTTC
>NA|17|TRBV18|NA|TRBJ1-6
CASSPLGGGQDNSPLHF
TGTGCCAGCTCACCACTAGGTGGGGGACAAGATAATTCACCCCTCCACTTT
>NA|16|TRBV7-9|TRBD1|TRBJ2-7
CASSAQDRGASYEQYF
TGTGCCAGCAGCGCGCAGGACAGGGGAGCATCCTACGAGCAGTACTTC
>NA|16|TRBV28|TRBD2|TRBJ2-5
CASSLGLAGSPETQYF
TGTGCCAGCAGTTTAGGGCTAGCGGGATCCCCAGAGACCCAGTACTTC
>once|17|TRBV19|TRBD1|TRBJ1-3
CASSGDRLPSSGNTIYF
TGTGCCAGTAGTGGGGACAGGCTACCAAGCTCTGGAAACACCATATATTTT
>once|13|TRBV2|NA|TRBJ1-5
CASSGDSNQPQHF
TGTGCCAGTTCAGGGGATAGCAATCAGCCCCAGCATTTT
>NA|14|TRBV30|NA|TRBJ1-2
CAWSVGRDNYFNTF
TGTGCCTGGAGTGTTGGGAGGGACAATTACTTTAACACCTTC